The 25 T cell receptor beta chains below all came from one sample that was sequenced in a study of OX40 agonist ivuxolimab in advanced cancers. Profiling relied on immunoSEQ multiplex PCR, and the TCRdb table lists in-frame clones only, not all of them. The sample has 50,000 to 75,000 clones, about four fifths seen once. The specimen comprised CD4+ or CD8+ T cells sorted from blood, sampled in a trial of the OX40 agonist ivuxolimab. The receptors here all came from an adult with an advanced solid tumor such as melanoma, head and neck, liver or kidney cancer.

This clone has just a few counts. The chain recombines TRBV30 with TRBJ1-4; D not resolved. Trimming removed 4 bases from V and 8 bases from J, with 17 bases in between. This CDR3 is built from 14 residues. Per germline, CDR1 GTSNPN and CDR2 SVGIG (reference sequence). CDR3 DNA sequence: TGTGCCTGGACCTTTAACGGAGGCGGGGAAAAACTGTTTTTT. Residues: CAWTFNGGGEKLFF. Full variable domain (missing parts from reference TRBV30 and TRBJ1-4): SQTIHQWPATLVQPVGSPLSLECTVEGTSNPNLYWYRQAAGRGLQLLFYSVGIGQISSEVPQNLSASRPQDRQFILSSKKLLLSDSGFYLCAWTFNGGGEKLFFGSGTQLSVL.

The chain couples TRBV12-5 to TRBJ1-1; D uncertain. This CDR3 region has 14 residues. V was shortened by 0 bases and J by 6 bases, with 11 bases between the two germline ends. Germline V CDR1 and CDR2: LGHNT, FRNRAP. CDR3 nucleotide sequence: TGTGCTAGTGGTTTGGTACCCACAGCCTCTGAAGCTTTCTTT. Protein: CASGLVPTASEAFF.

This sequence joins TRBV19 and TRBJ2-1; TRBD2 matches 7 bases. The germline V gene encodes CDR1 LNHDA and CDR2 SQIVND (reference sequence). The length of the CDR3 is 13 residues. V was pared by 11 bases and J by 9 bases, with 13 bases of the junction left unmatched. This CDR3 reads CASKREGASEQFF. The CDR3 bases are TGTGCCTCGAAAAGGGAGGGTGCGAGTGAGCAGTTCTTC.

The chain recombines TRBV6-1 with TRBJ1-2; D perhaps matches TRBD1 (5 bases). Trimming pared 10 bases from V and 4 bases from J, leaving 22 bases between. Looked up from germline, CDR1 is MNHNS and CDR2 is SASEGT. This CDR3 region has 15 residues. For the CDR3, the DNA is TGTGCCACCGAGCCGGGTGAGACAGACCCCTATGGCTACACCTTC. Its protein product is CATEPGETDPYGYTF.

The V and J genes are TRBV2 and TRBJ2-3; no definite D call. The CDR3 loop spans 13 amino acids. V was shortened by 7 bases and J by 0 bases, with 8 bases between the two germline ends. Germline V gene data show CDR1 as SNHLY and CDR2 as FYNNEI. The chain's CDR3 is CASIWASTDTQYF. The CDR3 DNA is TGTGCCAGCATTTGGGCAAGCACAGATACGCAGTATTTT.

V and J are TRBV18 and TRBJ2-7; D remains ambiguous. This CDR3 comprises 13 residues. Germline V CDR1 and CDR2: KGHSH, LQKENI. The V and J ends lost 2 bases and 5 bases respectively, with 10 bases between them. The CDR3 region is CASSPTRDDEQYF. CDR3 coding DNA: TGTGCCAGCTCACCAACAAGGGATGACGAGCAGTACTTC. Full variable domain (rest looked up from reference TRBV18 and TRBJ2-7): NAGVMQNPRHLVRRRGQEARLRCSPMKGHSHVYWYRQLPEEGLKFMVYLQKENIIDESGMPKERFSAEFPKEGPSILRIQQVVRGDSAAYFCASSPTRDDEQYFGPGTRLTVT.

V gene TRBV29-1 combines with J gene TRBJ1-4, with D maybe TRBD1 (5 bases). Germline V gives CDR1 SQVTM, CDR2 ANQGSEA. This CDR3 spans 15 amino acids. V lost 3 bases to trimming and J lost 0 bases, with 11 bases between them. As DNA, the CDR3 is TGCAGCGTTGAGGGAGGGGTTGCAACTAATGAAAAACTGTTTTTT. Protein sequence: CSVEGGVATNEKLFF.

This chain links TRBV7-2 with TRBJ2-2; no definite D call. V lost 6 bases and J lost 0, with 8 bases in between. The CDR3 loop spans 14 amino acids. The germline CDR1 and CDR2 sequences are SGHTA and FQGNSA. The chain's CDR3 is CASRTMANTGELFF. CDR3 coding DNA: TGTGCCAGCAGGACAATGGCGAACACCGGGGAGCTGTTTTTT.

The CDR3 is CASSSYGAYEQYF. The CDR3, as DNA: TGTGCCAGCAGCAGTTATGGAGCCTACGAGCAGTACTTC. The chain uses TRBV5-6 and TRBJ2-7; unclear D gene. Germline-derived CDR1 and CDR2 are SGHDT and YYEEEE. Trimming took off 4 bases at V and 2 bases at J, with 10 bases between the two ends. CDR3 length: 13 amino acids.

The chain carries TRBV10-1 and TRBJ1-2; D is uncertain. The V gene's germline CDR1 is WNHNN and CDR2 SYGVQD (reference sequence). Deletions cut 4 bases from V and 1 base from J, with 7 bases between. The CDR3 is 13 amino acids. CDR3 in DNA: TGCGCCAGCAGTGTTACGGTTAACTATGGCTACACCTTC. Translation: CASSVTVNYGYTF.

The chain recombines TRBV6-8 with TRBJ2-1, with D tentatively TRBD1 (7 bases). The V gene's germline CDR1 is MNHGY and CDR2 SAAAGT. V shed 2 bases and J shed 5 bases, with 16 bases lying between them. The CDR3 sequence is 16 residues long. CDR3 loop: CASSYRTRGADNEQFF. The CDR3 coding sequence is TGTGCCAGCAGTTACCGAACCAGGGGGGCTGACAATGAGCAGTTCTTC.

V and J are TRBV2 and TRBJ1-3; D is ambiguous. Trimming shortened V by 7 bases and J by 1 base, and 14 bases separated the two germline ends. The CDR3 contains 15 residues. Looked up from germline, CDR1 is SNHLY and CDR2 is FYNNEI. The CDR3: CASTGRVTSGNTIYF. In nucleotides, the CDR3 is TGTGCCAGCACCGGACGGGTGACATCTGGAAACACCATATATTTT.

The V and J genes are TRBV18 and TRBJ1-1, with a tentative D call TRBD1 (5 bases). Germline V gene data show CDR1 as KGHSH and CDR2 as LQKENI. Trimming removed 2 bases at V and 7 bases at J, with 14 bases between. The CDR3 runs to 14 residues. The CDR3 region is CASSPVGGESEAFF. CDR3 DNA: TGTGCCAGCTCACCAGTCGGGGGGGAGAGTGAAGCTTTCTTT.

The genes are TRBV9 and TRBJ2-3, with unresolved D. Germline lookup yields CDR1 SGDLS and CDR2 YYNGEE. V was pared by 0 bases and J by 0 bases, with 8 bases between. The CDR3 consists of 15 residues. CDR3 in amino acids: CASSVEAISTDTQYF. In DNA form, the CDR3 reads TGTGCCAGCAGCGTAGAAGCGATTAGCACAGATACGCAGTATTTT.

V usage is TRBV30 and J usage is TRBJ1-5, with D hard to call. V dropped 5 bases and J dropped 0 bases, with 11 bases sitting between them. The germline V gene encodes CDR1 GTSNPN and CDR2 SVGIG (reference sequence). CDR3 length equals 14 residues. CDR3 sequence reads: CAWGREYSNQPQHF. In nucleotides, the CDR3 is TGTGCCTGGGGAAGGGAGTATAGCAATCAGCCCCAGCATTTT.

The V gene is TRBV9, the J gene TRBJ1-4; no clear D gene. The CDR3 loop spans 15 amino acids. In germline, CDR1 is SGDLS, CDR2 YYNGEE. Trimming took off 0 bases at V and 0 bases at J, with 6 bases between the two ends. CDR3 sequence: CASSVGSTTNEKLFF. CDR3 nucleotide sequence: TGTGCCAGCAGCGTAGGATCAACAACTAATGAAAAACTGTTTTTT.

J is TRBJ2-3 and V is TRBV5-1; D is undetermined. Trimming shortened V by 4 bases and J by 2 bases, and 11 bases separated the two germline ends. Germline V gene lookup returns CDR1 SGHRS and CDR2 YFSETQ. The CDR3 totals 14 residues. CDR3 in DNA: TGCGCCAGCAGCATGGGCGCTAACACAGATACGCAGTATTTT. This translates into CASSMGANTDTQYF.

Here the CDR3 DNA reads TGTGCCAGCAAGGGGATGGGAGGGCTGAAGGGCTACACCTTC. Translated: CASKGMGGLKGYTF. The chain is built from TRBV2 and TRBJ1-2; perhaps TRBD1 as D (5 bases). V gave up 7 bases and J gave up 8 bases, with 20 bases separating them. Germline loops: CDR1 SNHLY, CDR2 FYNNEI. The CDR3 has 14 amino acids.

The V gene is TRBV7-9, the J gene TRBJ2-1, with a possible D match to TRBD2 (7 bases). V lost 1 base and J lost 7, with 17 bases in between. Germline assignment: CDR1 SEHNR and CDR2 FQNEAQ (reference sequence). The CDR3 is made up of 16 amino acids. CDR3 nucleotide sequence: TGTGCCAGCAGCTTAGGCGTCGTGGGGGGGCAGAATGAGCAGTTCTTC. This sequence encodes CASSLGVVGGQNEQFF. The full variable domain, with the rest looked up from reference TRBV7-9 and TRBJ2-1, is DTGVSQNPRHKITKRGQNVTFRCDPISEHNRLYWYRQTLGQGPEFLTYFQNEAQLEKSRLLSDRFSAERPKGSFSTLEIQRTEQGDSAMYLCASSLGVVGGQNEQFFGPGTRLTVL.

The rearrangement uses TRBV6-6 and TRBJ2-6; D is ambiguous. The germline gives CDR1 MNHNY, CDR2 SVGAGI (reference sequence). The CDR3 runs 12 residues. Trimming pared 7 bases from V and 4 bases from J, leaving 5 bases between. CDR3 sequence reads: CASTDGANVLTF. The CDR3 region has the DNA TGTGCCAGCACAGACGGGGCCAACGTCCTGACTTTC.

This clone was seen only once. The chain has TRBV2 and TRBJ1-2; the match to TRBD1 covers 11 bases. The germline CDR1 and CDR2 sequences are SNHLY and FYNNEI. V was pared by 10 bases and J by 7 bases, with 5 bases of the junction left unmatched. The CDR3 is 12 residues long. CDR3 in DNA: TGTGCCAACTCGGACAGGGGGCCTGGCTACACCTTC. Its translation is CANSDRGPGYTF.

This clone was recorded many times. The V gene is TRBV19, the J gene TRBJ2-5; D may correspond to TRBD1 or TRBD2 (6 bases each). Germline V gives CDR1 LNHDA, CDR2 SQIVND (reference sequence). The V gene lost 7 bases and the J gene lost 7 bases, with 13 bases spanning the gap. The CDR3 is made up of 12 amino acids. The CDR3 DNA sequence: TGTGCCAGTAAGGGGGGTTTGGGGACCCAGTACTTC. It codes for CASKGGLGTQYF. Full variable domain (rest looked up from reference TRBV19 and TRBJ2-5): DGGITQSPKYLFRKEGQNVTLSCEQNLNHDAMYWYRQDPGQGLRLIYYSQIVNDFQKGDIAEGYSVSREKKESFPLTVTSAQKNPTAFYLCASKGGLGTQYFGPGTRLLVL.

The chain couples TRBV5-5 to TRBJ1-1; TRBD1 aligns across 7 bases. The CDR3 loop spans 13 amino acids. Germline CDR1 reads SGHKS; CDR2 reads YYEKEE (reference sequence). V shed 7 bases and J 4 bases; nucleotides not matched to a gene: 7. The chain's CDR3 is CASFGTVTTEAFF. The CDR3 DNA is TGTGCCAGCTTTGGGACAGTGACCACTGAAGCTTTCTTT.

The chain carries TRBV5-1 and TRBJ2-3; D perhaps matches TRBD2 (6 bases). Trimming left V 4 bases short and J 2 bases short, with 17 bases between. CDR1 and CDR2 (germline): SGHRS, YFSETQ. The CDR3 sequence is 16 residues long. The CDR3 region is CASSPAAGITTDTQYF. Here the CDR3 DNA reads TGCGCCAGCAGCCCGGCGGCGGGAATTACCACAGATACGCAGTATTTT.

J is TRBJ2-2 and V is TRBV29-1, with TRBD2 matching over 13 bases. Germline trimming cut 7 bases from V and 4 bases from J; bases unmatched to any gene: 3. In germline, CDR1 is SQVTM, CDR2 ANQGSEA. The CDR3 runs 14 residues. CDR3 residues: CSAGLAGATGELFF. The CDR3 coding sequence is TGCAGCGCCGGACTAGCGGGGGCCACCGGGGAGCTGTTTTTT.